What follows are 18 T cell receptor beta chains derived from one specimen sequenced in a study of identical twins. Via MiXCR, TCRdb re-called the 5' RACE reads, giving one row per CDR3 protein. This sample carries 550,000 to 700,000 distinct CDR3 sequences, roughly 20% of them seen once, and the ten largest clones take 4.3%. The sample was also reused in another study, on T cells expressing NK-cell markers.

Sequencing was done on a sample of PBMCs. Receptors originate from a young woman in good health.

This chain uses TRBV12-3 or TRBV12-4 with TRBJ1-3; D may be TRBD1 (5 bases). Trimming cost V 8 bases and J 0 bases, with 11 bases left between them. The CDR3 totals 14 residues. CDR3 nucleotide sequence: TGTGCCAGCCTGGGGGAAAGCTCTGGAAACACCATATATTTT. This gives the protein CASLGESSGNTIYF.

This clonotype was observed a few times. J is TRBJ2-7 and V is TRBV6-5; D is perhaps TRBD1 (6 bases). V shed 2 bases and J shed 2 bases, with 13 bases lying between them. Germline V gene lookup returns CDR1 MNHEY and CDR2 SVGAGI. The CDR3 has 15 amino acids. CDR3 amino acids: CASSYQQGIAYEQYF. CDR3 nucleotide sequence: TGTGCCAGCAGTTACCAACAGGGAATAGCCTACGAGCAGTACTTC.

This clonotype was seen a single time. The chain joins TRBV5-6 to TRBJ2-2; weak D call: TRBD2 (5 bases). CDR1 and CDR2 from the germline V gene are SGHDT and YYEEEE. Trimming shortened V by 4 bases and J by 7 bases, and 14 bases separated the two germline ends. The CDR3 sequence is 14 residues long. DNA for the CDR3: TGTGCCAGCAGCCGCGGGCGCCTTTGCGGGGAGCTGTTTTTT. This codes for CASSRGRLCGELFF.

The chain employs TRBV6-2 or TRBV6-3 and TRBJ1-2; D is uncertain. Germline V gene lookup returns CDR1 MNHEY and CDR2 SVGEGT. This CDR3 contains 14 residues. Trimming left V 6 bases short and J 0 bases short, with 11 bases between. In DNA form, the CDR3 reads TGTGCCAGCAGCTTGAACACTGCTAACTATGGCTACACCTTC. Protein product: CASSLNTANYGYTF.

In DNA form, the CDR3 reads TGCGCCAGCAGCTTTAGCGGGGGGGCCACCTACAATGAGCAGTTCTTC. Translation gives CASSFSGGATYNEQFF. The chain couples TRBV5-1 to TRBJ2-1, with TRBD2 identical over 11 bases. The germline gives CDR1 SGHRS, CDR2 YFSETQ. CDR3 length: 16 residues. With V trimmed by 2 bases and J by 2 bases, 3 bases remained unmatched.

The chain employs TRBV10-3 and TRBJ2-1; a weak D match, TRBD2 (5 bases). The germline CDR1 and CDR2 sequences are ENHRY and SYGVKD. The CDR3 runs to 14 residues. With 7 bases removed from V and 2 bases from J, the gap between germline ends came to 12 bases. The CDR3 protein is CAITGSGTYNEQFF. The CDR3 coding sequence is TGTGCCATCACTGGGAGTGGCACCTACAATGAGCAGTTCTTC.

This clonotype showed up just a few times. V usage is TRBV27 and J usage is TRBJ2-1; 7 bases align to TRBD2. In germline, CDR1 is MNHEY, CDR2 SMNVEV (reference sequence). With V trimmed by 6 bases and J by 13 bases, 12 bases remained unmatched. The length of the CDR3 is 13 residues. DNA of the CDR3: TGTGCCAGCAGCCCAACTTTCGGGGGGTCTCAGTTCTTC. Protein: CASSPTFGGSQFF.

This clonotype has a handful of counts. This sequence joins TRBV10-3 and TRBJ2-1; 8 nucleotides line up with TRBD2. V was clipped by 3 bases and J by 2 bases; unmatched bases: 3. The CDR3 length is 15 residues. Germline V gene sequence: CDR1 ENHRY, CDR2 SYGVKD. As DNA, the CDR3 is TGTGCCATCAGTGACTGGCGGGAGGCCTACAATGAGCAGTTCTTC. Protein product: CAISDWREAYNEQFF.

This clonotype was detected ten times or more. The V and J genes are TRBV12-3 or TRBV12-4 and TRBJ2-1; TRBD2 matches at 7 bases. After removal of 1 base from V and 4 bases from J, the junction contained 7 bases not matched to a gene. The CDR3 spans 16 residues. The chain's CDR3 is CASSLGRVAGYNEQFF. The CDR3 coding sequence is TGTGCCAGCAGTTTAGGGAGGGTAGCGGGTTACAATGAGCAGTTCTTC.

This clonotype was observed a handful of times. This rearrangement joins TRBV29-1 to TRBJ1-1; D call uncertain. The V end lost 6 bases, the J end lost 11 bases, and 13 bases lay between the germline ends. CDR1 is SQVTM and CDR2 is ANQGSEA in the germline V gene. The CDR3 runs 10 residues. CDR3 region: CSVAEVGAFF. In DNA, the CDR3 is TGCAGCGTCGCCGAGGTAGGGGCTTTCTTT.

This clonotype was observed a handful of times. The CDR3 DNA follows: TGCGCCAGCAGATCTACAGGTTACGAGCAGTACTTC. Translation gives CASRSTGYEQYF. The chain uses TRBV5-1 and TRBJ2-7; perhaps TRBD1 as D (5 bases). V was clipped by 5 bases and J by 4 bases, with 10 bases between them. CDR1 SGHRS and CDR2 YFSETQ come from the germline V gene. The length of the CDR3 is 12 residues.

This clonotype was recorded a few times. This rearrangement joins TRBV18 to TRBJ2-2, with 9 positions matching TRBD1. V lost 6 bases, J lost 3 bases, and 5 bases stayed unmatched. The CDR3 has 15 residues. CDR1 is KGHSH, CDR2 LQKENI, per germline. Here the CDR3 DNA reads TGTGCCAGCTCGGAACAGGGGGCGGACACCGGGGAGCTGTTTTTT. Amino acid sequence: CASSEQGADTGELFF.

The V call is TRBV29-1, the J call TRBJ2-4, with D tentatively TRBD1 (5 bases). The CDR3 extends over 13 amino acids. Germline assignment: CDR1 SQVTM and CDR2 ANQGSEA. Trimming removed 5 bases at V and 8 bases at J, with 16 bases between. The CDR3 coding sequence is TGCAGCGTTAATGAAGGGGCCATTGACATTCAGTACTTC. Protein product: CSVNEGAIDIQYF.

The sample holds a few counts of this clonotype. V is TRBV28 and J is TRBJ2-3; 13 nucleotides match TRBD2. This CDR3 is built from 15 residues. V lost 7 bases, J lost 1 base, and 2 bases stayed unmatched. In germline, CDR1 is MDHEN, CDR2 SYDVKM. This CDR3 is CASILAGGGTDTQYF. The CDR3 region has the DNA TGTGCCAGCATACTAGCGGGAGGGGGCACAGATACGCAGTATTTT.

This clonotype was found many times. V is TRBV20-1 and J is TRBJ2-1; D is undetermined. Trimming took 6 bases from V and 7 from J, leaving 13 bases between them. The V gene's germline CDR1 is DFQATT and CDR2 SNEGSKA (reference sequence). This CDR3 has 12 amino acids. CDR3 DNA: TGCAGTGCCGACGACTTAGGAAATGAGCAGTTCTTC. It is translated as CSADDLGNEQFF.

This chain uses TRBV6-1 with TRBJ2-3; no clear D. The CDR3 is 16 residues long. Germline V CDR1 and CDR2: MNHNS, SASEGT. The V end lost 6 bases, the J end lost 4 bases, and 20 bases lay between the germline ends. CDR3 residues: CASSAVGPNHPDTQYF. Here the CDR3 DNA reads TGTGCCAGCAGCGCTGTTGGACCCAACCATCCAGATACGCAGTATTTT.

This clonotype has more than one count but fewer than ten. The chain recombines TRBV20-1 with TRBJ2-7; TRBD2 matches 11 bases. The CDR3 is 14 residues long. CDR1 DFQATT and CDR2 SNEGSKA come from the germline V gene (reference sequence). J was trimmed by 3 bases and V by 6 bases; bases with no gene match: 7. CDR3 DNA sequence: TGCAGTGCGTATACCGGGACTAGCGGCTACGAGCAGTACTTC. Protein sequence: CSAYTGTSGYEQYF.

V and J are TRBV20-1 and TRBJ2-1, with 11 bases lining up with TRBD2. Trimming removed 4 bases from V and 5 bases from J; junction bases left unmatched: 7. This CDR3 contains 15 residues. From germline, CDR1 is DFQATT and CDR2 SNEGSKA (reference sequence). CDR3 protein: CSATPTSGDHNEQFF. Here the CDR3 DNA reads TGCAGTGCTACCCCGACTAGCGGGGACCACAATGAGCAGTTCTTC.